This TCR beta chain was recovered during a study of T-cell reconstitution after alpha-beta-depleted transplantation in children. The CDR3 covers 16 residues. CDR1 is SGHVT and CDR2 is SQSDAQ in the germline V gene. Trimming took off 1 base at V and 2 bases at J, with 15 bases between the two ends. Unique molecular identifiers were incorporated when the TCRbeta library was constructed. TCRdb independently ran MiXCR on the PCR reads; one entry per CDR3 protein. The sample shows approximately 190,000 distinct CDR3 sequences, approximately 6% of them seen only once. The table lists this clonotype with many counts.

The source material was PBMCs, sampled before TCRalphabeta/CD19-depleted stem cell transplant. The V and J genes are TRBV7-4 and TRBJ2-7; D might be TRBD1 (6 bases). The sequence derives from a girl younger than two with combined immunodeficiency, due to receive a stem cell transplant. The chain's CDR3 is CASSLGLQGPTYEQYF. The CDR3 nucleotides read TGTGCCAGCAGCTTAGGGCTTCAGGGGCCAACCTACGAGCAGTACTTC.